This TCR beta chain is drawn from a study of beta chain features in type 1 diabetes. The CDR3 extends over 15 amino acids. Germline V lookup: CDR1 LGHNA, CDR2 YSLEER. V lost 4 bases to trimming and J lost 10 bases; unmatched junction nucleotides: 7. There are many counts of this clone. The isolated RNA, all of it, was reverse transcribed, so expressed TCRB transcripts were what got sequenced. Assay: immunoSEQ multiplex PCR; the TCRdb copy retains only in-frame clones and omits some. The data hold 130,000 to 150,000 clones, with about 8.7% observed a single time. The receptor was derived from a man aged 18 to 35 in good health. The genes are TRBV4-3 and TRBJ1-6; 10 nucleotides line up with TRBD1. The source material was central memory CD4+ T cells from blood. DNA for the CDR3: TGCGCCAGCAGCCGAGAGACAGGGGGCAGATCACCCCTCCACTTT. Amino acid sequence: CASSRETGGRSPLHF.